This T cell receptor beta chain comes out of a study of cytomegalovirus exposure and HLA in healthy donors. Note on this clone: The target antigen is unknown.

V was shortened by 0 bases and J by 6 bases, with 11 bases between the two germline ends. The CDR3 is 15 amino acids. The germline gives CDR1 SNHLY, CDR2 FYNNEI. Though nominally healthy at sampling, donors likely had unrecorded immune exposures. The PCR had 60 Vbeta and 13 Jbeta primers. The data were produced by immunoSEQ multiplex PCR, yet TCRdb's version contains in-frame clones alone and is incomplete. The repertoire holds roughly 110,000 clones, with around three quarters as singletons. Study results and caveats: Earlier analysis yielded a pattern in which most TCR beta V segments were productive about 90% or about 30% of the time.

This sequence was found in a male donor in good health and CMV-seronegative. The sequenced material came from PBMCs. The chain links TRBV2 to TRBJ1-4; tentative D call: TRBD1 (6 bases). The CDR3 region has the DNA TGTGCCAGCAGTGAAGCGCTGGGGGCCCATGAAAAACTGTTTTTT. Encoded protein: CASSEALGAHEKLFF.